This TCR beta chain was sequenced for a study of Ad26.COV2.S vaccination and SARS-CoV-2 variants. Across the whole study: Sample donor was a member of the COV1001 Ad26.COV2.S trial arm. Into the muscle, Ad26.COV2.S was dosed once or twice, 56 days apart.

On this clone itself: Its specificity is unknown.

General study findings and limits: Vaccinees showed greater spike-specific TCR breadth than placebo recipients.

CDR3 length: 16 amino acids. V lost 2 bases to trimming and J lost 5 bases; unmatched junction nucleotides: 8. Per the germline V gene, CDR1 is SSHAT and CDR2 is FNYEAQ (reference sequence). Noted treatment: 15 to 20 received Ad26.COV2.S at low or high dose, single or two shots; a few received placebo; per-sample allocation not given. Sampling was performed 63 days after the first vaccine or placebo injection. Built on an Ad26 vector, the vaccine expressed Wuhan-strain SARS-CoV-2 spike. TCRdb's table, derived via immunoSEQ multiplex PCR, lists solely in-frame clones and lacks some. The sample records hundreds of thousands of clones, around 92% being singletons.

Sequences were derived from peripheral blood, sampled in a trial of Ad26.COV2.S vaccine versus placebo. The chain employs TRBV7-7 and TRBJ2-5; 10 bases match TRBD2. The TCR sequence derives from a person between 18 and 65 years old who received the Ad26.COV2.S COVID-19 vaccine or a placebo. CDR3 amino acids: CASSLRAGGVRETQYF. The CDR3 region has the DNA TGTGCCAGCAGCTTACGAGCGGGGGGGGTACGGGAGACCCAGTACTTC.